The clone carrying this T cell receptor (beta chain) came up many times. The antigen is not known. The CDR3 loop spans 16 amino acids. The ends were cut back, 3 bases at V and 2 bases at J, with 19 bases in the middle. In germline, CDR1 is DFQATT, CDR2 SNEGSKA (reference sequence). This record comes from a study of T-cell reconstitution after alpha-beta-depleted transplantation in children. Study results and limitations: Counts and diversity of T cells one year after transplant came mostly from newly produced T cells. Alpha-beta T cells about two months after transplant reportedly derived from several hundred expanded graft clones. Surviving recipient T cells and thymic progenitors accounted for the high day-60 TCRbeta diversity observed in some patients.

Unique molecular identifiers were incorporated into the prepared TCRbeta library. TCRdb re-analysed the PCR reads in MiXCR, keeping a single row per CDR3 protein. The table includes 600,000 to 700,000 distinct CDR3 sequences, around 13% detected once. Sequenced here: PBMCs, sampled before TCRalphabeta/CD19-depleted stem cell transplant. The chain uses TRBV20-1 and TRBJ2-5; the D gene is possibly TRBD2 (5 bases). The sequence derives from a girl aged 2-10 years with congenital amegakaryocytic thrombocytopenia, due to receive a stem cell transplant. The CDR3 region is CSARSGGSALQETQYF. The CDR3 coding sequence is TGCAGTGCTAGGTCGGGCGGGTCGGCTTTACAAGAGACCCAGTACTTC.